This is a list of T cell receptor beta chains from one sample in a study of blood T cell repertoires in COVID-19. TCRdb's copy holds only in-frame clones and misses some; the assay was immunoSEQ multiplex PCR. The table includes some 270,000 clones, approximately 88% detected once. The sequencing sample was made of PBMCs or T cells enriched from blood (not recorded which). These receptors came from a woman aged 40 to 50 who had been exposed to COVID-19. CDR3s leave out the opening cysteine and the closing phenylalanine or tryptophan. The order of the fields is J gene, V gene, CDR3 protein.

>TRBJ2-1|TRBV7-2
ASSLGQNSYNEQF
>TRBJ2-7|TRBV7-2
ASSIGTGGYEQY
>TRBJ1-1|TRBV5-1
ASSLGVGTGEAF
>TRBJ2-1|TRBV7-3
ASSPNSGGPNNEQF
>TRBJ2-1|TRBV28
ASEHSGGYNEQF
>TRBJ2-2|TRBV27
AGRQGVNTGELF
>TRBJ2-1|TRBV6-2/TRBV6-3
ASSYRVGRNEQF
>TRBJ1-6|TRBV7-2
ASSRWTGGLGSPLH
>TRBJ1-2|TRBV3-1/TRBV3-2
ASSQEADYGYT
>TRBJ1-1|TRBV6-2/TRBV6-3
ASSYPPGLTNTEAF
>TRBJ1-4|TRBV5-1
ASSLAEKTGEFEKLF
>TRBJ1-5|TRBV5-1
ASSLEGTDSNQPQH
>TRBJ2-5|TRBV5-4
ATSSGDRVGGQETQY
>TRBJ2-1|TRBV2
ASSVGAGPYNEQF
>TRBJ2-3|TRBV7-3
ASSLGHNTDTQY
>TRBJ1-5|TRBV19
ASSSRQRYQPQH
>TRBJ2-2|TRBV28
ASSLSQLRGELF
>TRBJ1-1|TRBV4-3
ASSEEQGRSTEAF
>TRBJ1-5|TRBV5-8
ASSPNFWESNQPQH
>TRBJ1-4|TRBV13
ASTGTGDATNEKLF
>TRBJ1-1|TRBV19
ASGGQTNTEAF
>TRBJ2-3|TRBV11-2
ASSVDRSDTQY
>TRBJ1-2|TRBV19
ASSKGRDFYGYT
>TRBJ1-2|TRBV11-3
ASSGYRESGYT
>TRBJ1-1|TRBV28
ADPTGSITEAF
>TRBJ1-2|TRBV7-9
ASSLGPGHGYT
>TRBJ1-2|TRBV6-5
ASSFDGTVNYGYT
>TRBJ2-3|TRBV19
ASTGGPSTDTQY
>TRBJ2-3|TRBV9
ASSVRDTQY
>TRBJ2-1|TRBV7-9
ASSLAWRGNNEQF